This T cell receptor beta chain was captured by sequencing in a study of post-analysis software for immune sequencing data. Study overall: The disease courses covered relapsing-remitting, secondary progressive and progressive-relapsing multiple sclerosis. Findings and caveats of the study: Patients used about 5 TRBV segments, including TRBV5-6, TRBV5-1 and TRBV20-1, more often than controls. Normalized Chao1 diversity in multiple sclerosis patients fell significantly below that of controls. Samples prepared in the same batch strongly co-clustered by F measure.

Unique molecular identifiers were present in the TCR beta cDNA libraries. TCRdb passed the PCR reads through MiXCR, listing each CDR3 protein once. The data hold roughly 540,000 distinct CDR3 sequences, with around a third observed a single time. CDR1 and CDR2 from the germline V gene are SGHRS and YFSETQ. Trimming removed 0 bases at V and 0 bases at J, with 7 bases between. The CDR3 contains 14 residues. In this sample, this clonotype turned up many times. As yet, its antigen is unknown. V gene TRBV5-1 combines with J gene TRBJ2-7, with D possibly TRBD1 on 5 matching bases. The material sequenced was blood. This receptor was obtained from a girl under 18 with multiple sclerosis. CDR3 sequence: CASSLVGPSYEQYF. The CDR3, as DNA: TGCGCCAGCAGCTTGGTGGGGCCCTCCTACGAGCAGTACTTC.